The T cell receptor beta chain under discussion was sequenced for a study of shared clonotypes between healthy human individuals. CDR1 SEHNR and CDR2 FQNEAQ come from the germline V gene (reference sequence). V was clipped by 5 bases and J by 0 bases; unmatched bases: 3. The CDR3 loop spans 15 amino acids. In the naive CD8 group, cells lacked CD45RO and were positively selected for CCR7, so terminally differentiated effector memory CD45RA+ cells were left out. Each sorted subset replicate got 200 ng genomic DNA, tens of thousands of genomes. Sequencing was performed with immunoSEQ multiplex PCR; in TCRdb, only in-frame clones are kept and a portion is missing. The profile shows some 740,000 clones, almost 95% of them singletons.

The sample was naive CD8+ T cells sorted from blood. The sequence was collected from a man between 25 and 39 years old in good health. The V gene is TRBV7-9, the J gene TRBJ2-2; 7 bases match TRBD2. The DNA for the CDR3 is TGTGCCAGCAGCCTTAGCGGGTCGAACACCGGGGAGCTGTTTTTT. Protein sequence: CASSLSGSNTGELFF.